This passage covers 30 T cell receptor beta chains from one sample sequenced in a study of T cell therapy after organ transplantation. Produced via immunoSEQ multiplex PCR; TCRdb's table is partial and in-frame only. The data hold about 20,000 clones, with around 83% observed a single time. These TCRs' antigens remain unknown. Time point in this sample: 20-29 weeks after completion of therapy. This specimen was CD8+ T cells from blood, taken after autologous CMV-specific T cell therapy. The receptors stem from a human patient who had received a solid organ transplant and had CMV disease. Part of the T cell pool may stem from the graft donor.

The chain combines TRBV19 with TRBJ1-4; D not resolved. This CDR3 is built from 16 residues. In germline, CDR1 is LNHDA, CDR2 SQIVND (reference sequence). V lost 4 bases, J lost 7 bases, and 19 bases lay in between. The CDR3: CASSREAGRWGEKLFF. In DNA form, the CDR3 reads TGTGCCAGTAGTAGAGAAGCTGGACGGTGGGGTGAAAAACTGTTTTTT. The entire variable domain, with the rest obtained from reference TRBV19 and TRBJ1-4, is as follows: DGGITQSPKYLFRKEGQNVTLSCEQNLNHDAMYWYRQDPGQGLRLIYYSQIVNDFQKGDIAEGYSVSREKKESFPLTVTSAQKNPTAFYLCASSREAGRWGEKLFFGSGTQLSVL.

This chain links TRBV4-3 with TRBJ1-4; perhaps TRBD1 as D (5 bases). V was trimmed by 2 bases and J by 4 bases, leaving 8 bases between them. Germline V gene data show CDR1 as LGHNA and CDR2 as YSLEER. The CDR3 runs 14 residues. The CDR3 reads CASSQKGLNEKLFF. For the CDR3, the DNA is TGCGCCAGCAGCCAAAAGGGGCTTAATGAAAAACTGTTTTTT.

This clone was counted a few times. This chain uses TRBV6-5 with TRBJ1-6; D unclear. The CDR3 sequence is 15 residues long. CDR1 and CDR2 (germline): MNHEY, SVGAGI. V dropped 2 bases and J dropped 10 bases, with 15 bases sitting between them. The CDR3 region has the DNA TGTGCCAGCAGTTACGATACATGGTCAGTATCACCCCTCCACTTT. It translates to CASSYDTWSVSPLHF.

This clone rates as medium-sized. This chain links TRBV28 with TRBJ2-7; D not resolved. Germline lookup yields CDR1 MDHEN and CDR2 SYDVKM. Trimming pared 3 bases from V and 4 bases from J, leaving 10 bases between. The CDR3 has 13 residues. The CDR3 sequence: CASSLRLTYEQYF. The CDR3 DNA sequence: TGTGCCAGCAGTTTGCGATTGACTTACGAGCAGTACTTC.

Written as DNA, the CDR3 is TGTGCCAGCAGCTTGGGCCTGAGCTCCTACAATGAGCAGTTCTTC. Translated, it gives CASSLGLSSYNEQFF. J is TRBJ2-1 and V is TRBV13; D uncertain. V lost 3 bases and J 0 bases, leaving 9 bases between the germline ends. This CDR3 is 15 amino acids long. Germline loops: CDR1 PRHDT, CDR2 FYEKMQ (reference sequence).

The chain links TRBV7-3 to TRBJ2-3; D is unclear. The length of the CDR3 is 14 residues. With 2 bases removed from V and 2 bases from J, the gap between germline ends came to 8 bases. From germline, CDR1 is SGHTA and CDR2 FQGTGA. CDR3 bases: TGTGCCAGCAGCTTACTCGGAAACACAGATACGCAGTATTTT. It codes for CASSLLGNTDTQYF.

The genes are TRBV11-2 and TRBJ2-2; D is uncertain. CDR3 size: 12 residues. Trimming cost V 5 bases and J 7 bases, with 8 bases left between them. CDR1 and CDR2 (germline): SGHAT, FQNNGV. CDR3 coding DNA: TGTGCCAGCAGCGAATGGAGCGGGGAGCTGTTTTTT. As protein: CASSEWSGELFF.

This chain uses TRBV27 with TRBJ2-5; 7 bases align to TRBD1. Germline CDR1 MNHEY, CDR2 SMNVEV (reference sequence). The CDR3 covers 14 residues. J lost 2 bases, V lost 5 bases, and 5 bases had no gene match. In DNA form, the CDR3 reads TGTGCCAGCAGTACAGGGGCTCTACAAGAGACCCAGTACTTC. Protein: CASSTGALQETQYF.

The rearrangement links TRBV13 to TRBJ2-5; D is possibly TRBD1 (7 bases). The DNA end is a closer match to TRBJ2-7, so the J assignment may be wrong. This CDR3 is built from 14 residues. Germline V lookup: CDR1 PRHDT, CDR2 FYEKMQ (reference sequence). The CDR3 coding sequence is TGTGCCAGCAGTCTTACAGGGGTGCGGGGCGAGCAGTACTTC. Amino acids: CASSLTGVRGEQYF.

V is TRBV27 and J is TRBJ2-1, with no clear D. The CDR3 has 13 amino acids. Germline lookup yields CDR1 MNHEY and CDR2 SMNVEV (reference sequence). Trimming stripped 4 bases from V and 8 bases from J, with 12 bases between. CDR3 sequence reads: CASSSPYGDEQFF. In DNA form, the CDR3 reads TGTGCCAGCAGTTCCCCCTATGGGGATGAGCAGTTCTTC.

The chain is built from TRBV10-3 and TRBJ2-7, with 8 bases lining up with TRBD2. The V segment lost 10 bases and the J segment 7 bases; nucleotides outside the gene matches: 15. Germline V gene sequence: CDR1 ENHRY, CDR2 SYGVKD. The CDR3 spans 14 residues. The CDR3 loop reads CATTEGLALSEQYF. DNA of the CDR3: TGTGCCACTACCGAAGGACTAGCCCTTTCAGAGCAGTACTTC.

The chain is built from TRBV4-3 and TRBJ2-3; D may be TRBD1 or TRBD2 (5 bases each). CDR1 and CDR2 (germline): LGHNA, YSLEER. V lost 4 bases to trimming and J lost 1 base, with 18 bases between them. This CDR3 has 17 amino acids. The CDR3, as DNA: TGCGCCAGCAGCCCAGAGGGTCCCCCACAGGGCACAGATACGCAGTATTTT. It encodes CASSPEGPPQGTDTQYF.

This clone showed up just a few times. This chain connects TRBV19 to TRBJ1-2; D ambiguous. The CDR3 covers 18 residues. The ends were cut back, 2 bases at V and 2 bases at J, with 21 bases in the middle. The germline V gene encodes CDR1 LNHDA and CDR2 SQIVND (reference sequence). The CDR3 DNA sequence: TGTGCCAGTAGTATATATCTGTTAAGGCAGCCTCACAACTATGGCTACACCTTC. Translating it yields CASSIYLLRQPHNYGYTF.

The chain combines TRBV7-8 with TRBJ2-7; D is perhaps TRBD1 (5 bases). There are 16 residues in the CDR3. CDR1 and CDR2 (germline): SGHVS, FQNEAQ. V was clipped by 5 bases and J by 2 bases, with 19 bases between them. DNA for the CDR3: TGTGCCAGCAGCCTAGGGGTGCCCCAACAAACCTACGAGCAGTACTTC. Translating it yields CASSLGVPQQTYEQYF. The full variable domain, rest sourced from reference TRBV7-8 and TRBJ2-7, is GAGVSQSPRYKVAKRGQDVALRCDPISGHVSLFWYQQALGQGPEFLTYFQNEAQLDKSGLPSDRFFAERPEGSVSTLKIQRTQQEDSAVYLCASSLGVPQQTYEQYFGPGTRLTVT.

The J gene is TRBJ2-1, the V gene TRBV9, with 7 bases matching TRBD2. Germline V lookup: CDR1 SGDLS, CDR2 YYNGEE. The V and J ends lost 4 bases and 10 bases, in that order; junction bases with no gene match: 20. The CDR3 totals 17 residues. In DNA form, the CDR3 reads TGTGCCAGCAGCCCTCAGAGAAGCGGAGCGGGACGAGACGAGCAGTTCTTC. This gives the protein CASSPQRSGAGRDEQFF.

V is TRBV9 and J is TRBJ2-2; 9 bases are shared with TRBD2. J lost 5 bases, V lost 0 bases, and 2 bases had no gene match. From germline, CDR1 is SGDLS and CDR2 YYNGEE. The CDR3 length is 15 residues. CDR3 DNA sequence: TGTGCCAGCAGCGTAGCAACTAGCGGGACCGGGGAGCTGTTTTTT. Amino acid sequence: CASSVATSGTGELFF.

V gene TRBV5-4 combines with J gene TRBJ2-7, with TRBD2 matching 9 bases. V shed 0 bases and J 0 bases; nucleotides not matched to a gene: 1. The CDR3 is 15 amino acids. Germline CDR1 SGHNT, CDR2 YYREEE (reference sequence). CDR3 sequence reads: CASSLERGDSYEQYF. Written as DNA, the CDR3 is TGTGCCAGCAGCTTGGAGCGGGGGGACTCCTACGAGCAGTACTTC. The full variable domain, rest sourced from reference TRBV5-4 and TRBJ2-7, is ETGVTQSPTHLIKTRGQQVTLRCSSQSGHNTVSWYQQALGQGPQFIFQYYREEENGRGNFPPRFSGLQFPNYSSELNVNALELDDSALYLCASSLERGDSYEQYFGPGTRLTVT.

The V call is TRBV9, the J call TRBJ1-2; no firm D call. The V gene lost 4 bases and the J gene lost 8 bases, with 18 bases spanning the gap. The CDR3 runs to 14 residues. Germline loops: CDR1 SGDLS, CDR2 YYNGEE. The CDR3 loop is CASSPGRLTPGYTF. The CDR3 region has the DNA TGTGCCAGCAGCCCCGGACGTCTCACCCCCGGCTACACCTTC.

The chain is built from TRBV21-1 and TRBJ1-5; the table's D call, TRBD1, has no DNA check behind it. TRBV21-1 is a pseudogene segment. The CDR3 is 16 amino acids. The CDR3 region is CASTCPQSHSNQPQHF. The DNA of the CDR3 is TGTGCCAGCACCTGTCCCCAGTCACATAGCAATCAGCCCCAGCATTTT.

This clone was recorded once. The chain is built from TRBV19 and TRBJ2-1; 10 positions match TRBD2. V lost 3 bases to trimming and J lost 4 bases; unmatched junction nucleotides: 6. This CDR3 spans 16 amino acids. The germline V gene encodes CDR1 LNHDA and CDR2 SQIVND (reference sequence). CDR3 nucleotide sequence: TGTGCCAGTAGTATCCCCACTAGCGGGGTATACAATGAGCAGTTCTTC. Encoded protein: CASSIPTSGVYNEQFF.

The count of this clone is one. In DNA, the CDR3 is TGTGCCAGCAGTTCAGGGGGCCGTGGCTACACCTTC. Translating gives CASSSGGRGYTF. The chain employs TRBV28 and TRBJ1-2; 8 positions agree with TRBD1. The CDR3 has 12 amino acids. V dropped 4 bases and J dropped 7; count of bases not matched to a gene: 2. CDR1 MDHEN and CDR2 SYDVKM come from the germline V gene.

The rearrangement links TRBV6-1 to TRBJ1-4, with a possible D match to TRBD1 (5 bases). Germline CDR1 MNHNS, CDR2 SASEGT. Trimming shortened V by 2 bases and J by 2 bases, and 12 bases separated the two germline ends. This CDR3 has 16 amino acids. CDR3 nucleotides: TGTGCCAGCAGTGAATTTCGGGGGAAGACTAATGAAAAACTGTTTTTT. It codes for CASSEFRGKTNEKLFF.

The rearrangement links TRBV9 to TRBJ2-1, with D tentatively TRBD2 (6 bases). Looked up from germline, CDR1 is SGDLS and CDR2 is YYNGEE. The germline V and J ends were trimmed by 0 bases and 10 bases, with 8 bases remaining between them. CDR3 size: 12 residues. The CDR3 spells CASSVAAGEQFF. The CDR3 DNA reads TGTGCCAGCAGCGTAGCGGCGGGAGAGCAGTTCTTC.

This clone was observed once. This chain uses TRBV27 with TRBJ2-1, with D possibly being TRBD1 or TRBD2 (5 bases each). CDR3 length: 15 residues. Between the trimmed V and J ends, which lost 1 base and 7 bases, there was a span of 14 bases. Germline V lookup: CDR1 MNHEY, CDR2 SMNVEV (reference sequence). CDR3 nucleotides: TGTGCCAGCAGTTTATTGGTCGGGAAGGGGAATGAGCAGTTCTTC. It translates to CASSLLVGKGNEQFF.

This clone was picked up a small number of times. The J gene is TRBJ2-2, the V gene TRBV6-5; perhaps TRBD1 as D (6 bases). The CDR3 extends over 15 amino acids. V lost 0 bases, J lost 9 bases, and 14 bases lay in between. Germline V CDR1 and CDR2: MNHEY, SVGAGI. CDR3 sequence (DNA): TGTGCCAGCAGTTACTCCGGGACATCCTCGAGGGAGCTGTTTTTT. This codes for CASSYSGTSSRELFF.

The chain carries TRBV23-1 and TRBJ1-5; D is unclear. TRBV23-1 is designated an ORF whose function remains uncertain. V lost 8 bases and J lost 0, with 20 bases in between. The CDR3 spans 17 residues. The CDR3 protein is CASYTNQQKDSNQPQHF. The DNA for the CDR3 is TGCGCCAGCTATACGAATCAACAGAAAGATAGCAATCAGCCCCAGCATTTT.

J is TRBJ2-1 and V is TRBV28; D is possibly TRBD2 (6 bases). The V gene's germline CDR1 is MDHEN and CDR2 SYDVKM. This CDR3 comprises 15 residues. V lost 7 bases and J 0 bases, leaving 13 bases between the germline ends. The CDR3 sequence is CASIHDGGSYNEQFF. CDR3 nucleotide sequence: TGTGCCAGCATTCACGACGGGGGCTCCTACAATGAGCAGTTCTTC.

This clone was observed many times. The chain couples TRBV6-5 to TRBJ2-7; no definite D call. Per germline, CDR1 MNHEY and CDR2 SVGAGI. This CDR3 has 15 amino acids. V lost 0 bases and J 0 bases, leaving 9 bases between the germline ends. The CDR3 sequence is CASSYSERSSYEQYF. The CDR3 region has the DNA TGTGCCAGCAGTTACTCCGAACGGAGCTCCTACGAGCAGTACTTC.

The gene calls are TRBV6-6 and TRBJ2-1; D remains unclear. CDR1 MNHNY and CDR2 SVGAGI come from the germline V gene (reference sequence). V was clipped by 7 bases and J by 6 bases, with 10 bases between them. The CDR3 runs 12 residues. CDR3 nucleotide sequence: TGTGCCAGCAACCACATTCTCAATGAGCAGTTCTTC. This sequence encodes CASNHILNEQFF.

This clone was counted at least ten times. This rearrangement joins TRBV28 to TRBJ2-7; D unresolved. Germline CDR1 and CDR2: MDHEN and SYDVKM. Trimming left V 6 bases short and J 7 bases short, with 13 bases between. CDR3 length: 12 amino acids. CDR3 sequence: CASSPTTWEQYF. The CDR3 DNA is TGTGCCAGCAGCCCCACCACCTGGGAGCAGTACTTC.